This is a list of T cell receptor beta chains from one sample in a study of blood T cell repertoires in COVID-19. TCRdb keeps only in-frame clones here, not all; method: immunoSEQ multiplex PCR. The sample has some 350,000 clones; about 89% are singletons. Sequenced input: PBMCs or T cells enriched from blood (not recorded which). These receptor sequences come from a woman in her 30s who had recovered from COVID-19. CDR3s include the opening cysteine and the closing phenylalanine or tryptophan. Fields, in order: J gene, D gene, V gene, clone size, CDR3 DNA, CDR3 protein. A D gene is named only where the DNA matches it firmly. Size is stated for part of the rows, as once, few or many counts, or as a class when the clone is expanded.

>TRBJ1-2|TRBD1|TRBV11-3|-
TGTGCCAGCAGCTTCAGCCTCCCCTCCACAGGGGCCGTGGGCTATGGCTACACCTTC
CASSFSLPSTGAVGYGYTF
>TRBJ2-7|TRBD1|TRBV5-6|-
TGTGCCAGCAGCTTGGTAGGACAGGGGGCGCGGGGCTACGAGCAGTACTTC
CASSLVGQGARGYEQYF
>TRBJ1-5|TRBD1|TRBV5-6|-
TGTGCCAGCAGCTTGAGAAAGGGACAGGGAAGCAATCAGCCCCAGCATTTT
CASSLRKGQGSNQPQHF
>TRBJ1-4|-|TRBV19|once
TGTGCCAGTAGACCCGTCTGGGGGCCTGGGAATGAAAAACTGTTTTTT
CASRPVWGPGNEKLFF
>TRBJ1-5|-|TRBV27|once
TGTGCCAGCAGTTCGGGACTTTATAGCAATCAGCCCCAGCATTTT
CASSSGLYSNQPQHF
>TRBJ1-1|TRBD1|TRBV5-1|-
TGCGCCAGCAGCGCCACCGGGACAGCGAACACTGAAGCTTTCTTT
CASSATGTANTEAFF
>TRBJ2-7|-|TRBV5-6|-
TGTGCCAGCAGTAGGAGCTACGAGCAGTACTTC
CASSRSYEQYF
>TRBJ1-1|-|TRBV27|-
TGTGCCAGCAGTACCAGAAGGAACACTGAAGCTTTCTTT
CASSTRRNTEAFF
>TRBJ1-2|-|TRBV19|-
TGTGCCAGCGCAGACGTGGACAGAAACTATGGCTACACCTTC
CASADVDRNYGYTF
>TRBJ1-3|TRBD1|TRBV7-2|-
TGTGCCAGCAGCTTAGACAGGGGGATTGGAAACACCATATATTTT
CASSLDRGIGNTIYF
>TRBJ1-5|TRBD1|TRBV19|-
TGTGCCAGTAGTCTCCGTTTGGACAGGGAAACCAATCAGCCCCAGCATTTT
CASSLRLDRETNQPQHF
>TRBJ1-4|-|TRBV4-1|-
TGCGCCAGCAGCCAAGATCGACGGAGGACAGCAGAGAATGAAAAACTGTTTTTT
CASSQDRRRTAENEKLFF
>TRBJ2-5|TRBD2|TRBV3-1/TRBV3-2|-
TGTGCCAGCAGCCAAGATCCTAGCGGGGCCCAAGAGACCCAGTACTTC
CASSQDPSGAQETQYF
>TRBJ1-6|TRBD1|TRBV28|-
TGTGCCAGCAGTTTATTGGGCCAGGGGGGTAGGTATAATTCACCCCTCCACTTT
CASSLLGQGGRYNSPLHF
>TRBJ2-7|-|TRBV18|-
TGTGCCAGCTCACCAAACAGCTCCTACGAGCAGTACTTC
CASSPNSSYEQYF
>TRBJ2-7|TRBD1|TRBV10-3|-
TGTGCCATCAGTGATGAGACAGGGGACTACGAGCAGTACTTC
CAISDETGDYEQYF
>TRBJ2-7|-|TRBV27|-
TGTGCCAGCAGTCCCTTACAGCAGTCCTACGAGCAGTACTTC
CASSPLQQSYEQYF
>TRBJ2-2|-|TRBV10-3|once
TGTGCCTCAAGAGAAGGATCGGGTGGAACCGGGGAGCTGTTTTTT
CASREGSGGTGELFF
>TRBJ2-1|TRBD2|TRBV10-1|-
TGCGCCAGCAGTGAGTTAAAGGCTAGCGGCATGAGCTCCTACAATGAGCAGTTCTTC
CASSELKASGMSSYNEQFF